Following are 6 T cell receptor beta chains from one sample sequenced in a study of T-cell reconstitution after alpha-beta-depleted transplantation in children. It was with unique molecular identifiers that the TCRbeta library was prepared. One entry per CDR3 protein, called by TCRdb with MiXCR from the PCR reads. The table includes about 980,000 distinct CDR3 sequences, roughly 29% detected once. This sample comprised PBMCs, mostly from graft donor cells, obtained 360 days after TCRalphabeta/CD19-depleted stem cell transplant. These receptors all stem from a boy younger than two who had a stem cell transplant for SCID, so the T cells may come from the graft donor.

This clonotype has a handful of counts. This sequence joins TRBV27 and TRBJ2-2; D is uncertain. Germline CDR1 reads MNHEY; CDR2 reads SMNVEV (reference sequence). Trimming left V 3 bases short and J 1 base short, with 9 bases between. This CDR3 contains 15 residues. The CDR3 protein is CASSLDRLNTGELFF. The CDR3 DNA sequence: TGTGCCAGCAGTTTGGATCGCTTGAACACCGGGGAGCTGTTTTTT.

This clonotype was counted between two and nine times. V is TRBV5-1 and J is TRBJ2-1; TRBD1 or TRBD2 may be the D gene (5 bases each). CDR1 and CDR2 (germline): SGHRS, YFSETQ. The CDR3 sequence is 16 residues long. Trimming cost V 0 bases and J 1 base, with 11 bases left between them. The DNA for the CDR3 is TGCGCCAGCAGCTTGGCATGGGGGATTTCCTACAATGAGCAGTTCTTC. It is translated as CASSLAWGISYNEQFF.

The chain has TRBV20-1 and TRBJ1-4; tentatively, D is TRBD1 (5 bases). The germline gives CDR1 DFQATT, CDR2 SNEGSKA (reference sequence). This CDR3 is 14 amino acids long. The germline V and J ends were trimmed by 4 bases and 5 bases, with 14 bases remaining between them. CDR3 nucleotides: TGCAGTGCTAAAAAAAGGGAGGGGAATGAAAAACTGTTTTTT. Its protein product is CSAKKREGNEKLFF.

This clonotype was counted many times. This sequence joins TRBV27 and TRBJ2-1; tentative D call: TRBD2 (7 bases). This CDR3 is 16 amino acids long. V was cut by 5 bases and J by 5 bases, with 19 bases left in between. The V gene's germline CDR1 is MNHEY and CDR2 SMNVEV (reference sequence). The DNA for the CDR3 is TGTGCCAGCAGTCCCCCGGGGGGCGTCTGGGACAATGAGCAGTTCTTC. It is translated as CASSPPGGVWDNEQFF.

This clonotype was recorded a few times. The rearrangement links TRBV9 to TRBJ2-7, with 11 bases fitting TRBD2. CDR1 and CDR2 from the germline V gene are SGDLS and YYNGEE. This CDR3 is 17 amino acids long. After removal of 3 bases from V and 4 bases from J, the junction contained 12 bases not matched to a gene. CDR3 sequence: CASSAEEQGLAVYEQYF. As DNA, the CDR3 is TGTGCCAGCAGCGCTGAGGAGCAGGGACTAGCGGTATACGAGCAGTACTTC.

In DNA, the CDR3 is TGTGCCAGCAGGGATAGCTCTGGAAACACCATATATTTT. Translated: CASRDSSGNTIYF. V usage is TRBV28 and J usage is TRBJ1-3; D gene ambiguous. From germline, CDR1 is MDHEN and CDR2 SYDVKM. The CDR3 covers 13 residues. Trimming took 6 bases from V and 0 from J, leaving 6 bases between them.